This section outlines one TCR beta chain sequence together with its context. These data come from a study of control samples from healthy donors and cancer patients. The J segment lost 0 bases and the V segment lost 3 bases, leaving 8 bases of the junction unmatched. The CDR3 loop spans 16 amino acids. The V gene's germline CDR1 is SGDLS and CDR2 YYNGEE. The repertoire was sequenced with immunoSEQ multiplex PCR; TCRdb's copy has only in-frame clones and lacks some. The sample has under 85,000 clones, roughly 84% seen once; the top ten hold approximately 10%. The sample comprised PBMCs. This sequence joins TRBV9 and TRBJ2-7, with 8 nucleotides matching TRBD1. This TCR came from a man between 60 and 75 years old with head and neck cancer. The DNA for the CDR3 is TGTGCCAGCAGCGATCCACCAGGGGGCCTCTCCTACGAGCAGTACTTC. Protein product: CASSDPPGGLSYEQYF. Full variable domain (rest looked up from reference TRBV9 and TRBJ2-7): DSGVTQTPKHLITATGQRVTLRCSPRSGDLSVYWYQQSLDQGLQFLIQYYNGEERAKGNILERFSAQQFPDLHSELNLSSLELGDSALYFCASSDPPGGLSYEQYFGPGTRLTVT.